The 3 T cell receptor beta chains listed next were all sequenced from one sample in a study of beta chain features in type 1 diabetes. TCRB transcripts that were expressed got sequenced, as all of the isolated RNA had been reverse transcribed. The protocol was immunoSEQ multiplex PCR, while the TCRdb copy is restricted to in-frame clones and leaves out a portion. The sample has about 300,000 clones, 8% seen once. What was sequenced was central memory CD4+ T cells from blood. These receptors originate from a woman between 18 and 30 years old in good health.

The rearrangement uses TRBV18 and TRBJ2-5, with 12 bases that match TRBD2. Losses at the gene ends were 0 bases for V and 7 bases for J; bases not matched to a gene: 6. This CDR3 region has 16 residues. From germline, CDR1 is KGHSH and CDR2 LQKENI. The CDR3 is CASSPPLAGGEGTQYF. The CDR3 DNA reads TGTGCCAGCTCACCACCACTAGCGGGGGGAGAAGGGACCCAGTACTTC.

This clone was seen a handful of times. The rearrangement links TRBV18 to TRBJ1-5; maybe TRBD1 (5 bases). V lost 2 bases to trimming and J lost 2 bases, with 10 bases between them. Germline lookup yields CDR1 KGHSH and CDR2 LQKENI. The CDR3 runs 15 residues. The CDR3 reads CASSPGEGGNQPQHF. The CDR3 region has the DNA TGTGCCAGCTCACCAGGGGAAGGGGGCAATCAGCCCCAGCATTTT.

This sequence joins TRBV5-1 and TRBJ2-3, with D tentatively TRBD1 or TRBD2 (5 bases each). Germline V CDR1 and CDR2: SGHRS, YFSETQ. Trimming removed 1 base at V and 6 bases at J, with 12 bases between. The CDR3 loop spans 14 amino acids. The CDR3 loop is CASSLRDLPDTQYF. DNA for the CDR3: TGCGCCAGCAGCTTGAGGGACCTCCCGGATACGCAGTATTTT.